The rows below give T cell receptor beta chains drawn from one sample of a study of spatial heterogeneity in lung cancer. A single record per CDR3 protein comes from TCRdb applying MiXCR to the 5' RACE reads. This table has roughly 18,000 distinct CDR3 sequences, more than 6.5% appearing once. The sequencing here drew on lung tumor tissue, taken at surgery. The receptor source for this set is a female donor with early-stage non-small cell lung cancer. Each CDR3 is given with its conserved first and last residue. D genes are given only for firm matches. Clone size is given for some rows only: seen once, a few or many times, or a class if the clone is expanded.

v_call: TRBV7-2; j_call: TRBJ1-4; clone_size: medium-sized; d_call: -; cdr3_nt: TGTGCCAGCAGCTTAAACAGGGACGAAAAACTGTTTTTT; cdr3_aa: CASSLNRDEKLFF
v_call: TRBV5-1; j_call: TRBJ2-3; clone_size: many; d_call: -; cdr3_nt: TGCGCCAGCAGCTTGCCCCCACCGGCCCTACCCACAGATACGCAGTATTTT; cdr3_aa: CASSLPPPALPTDTQYF
v_call: TRBV20-1; j_call: TRBJ2-7; clone_size: many; d_call: TRBD1; cdr3_nt: TGCAGTGCCCCTGGACAGGGTGGCTACGAGCAGTACTTC; cdr3_aa: CSAPGQGGYEQYF
v_call: TRBV20-1; j_call: TRBJ2-2; clone_size: many; d_call: TRBD2; cdr3_nt: TGCAGTGCTCAGAGACTAGCGGGGTTCGGTGAGCTGTTTTTT; cdr3_aa: CSAQRLAGFGELFF
v_call: TRBV7-2; j_call: TRBJ2-5; clone_size: -; d_call: -; cdr3_nt: TGTGCCAGCAGCCGCAGCAGGGGACCCCAAGAGACCCAGTACTTC; cdr3_aa: CASSRSRGPQETQYF
v_call: TRBV2; j_call: TRBJ2-5; clone_size: many; d_call: -; cdr3_nt: TGTGCCAGCACCTCGGACCAAGAGACCCAGTACTTC; cdr3_aa: CASTSDQETQYF
v_call: TRBV7-3; j_call: TRBJ2-1; clone_size: few; d_call: TRBD1; cdr3_nt: TGTGCCAGCAGCCCAGGACAGGGGTGGGATGAGCAGTTCTTC; cdr3_aa: CASSPGQGWDEQFF
v_call: TRBV6-6; j_call: TRBJ2-7; clone_size: -; d_call: -; cdr3_nt: TGTGCCAGCAGTTACGCCCCAAGGAGGTACGAGCAGTACTTC; cdr3_aa: CASSYAPRRYEQYF
v_call: TRBV29-1; j_call: TRBJ1-1; clone_size: few; d_call: TRBD1; cdr3_nt: TGCAGCGGACAGGGCTCCATGAACACTGAAGCTTTCTTT; cdr3_aa: CSGQGSMNTEAFF
v_call: TRBV10-3; j_call: TRBJ2-3; clone_size: many; d_call: -; cdr3_nt: TGTGCCATCAGAGGGGCGACCACAGATACGCAGTATTTT; cdr3_aa: CAIRGATTDTQYF
v_call: TRBV20-1; j_call: TRBJ2-3; clone_size: many; d_call: TRBD2; cdr3_nt: TGCAGTGCTGGACAGCGGGGGGGTATAGATACGCAGTATTTT; cdr3_aa: CSAGQRGGIDTQYF
v_call: TRBV6-5; j_call: TRBJ2-6; clone_size: many; d_call: -; cdr3_nt: TGTGCCAGCAGTTTCGGGACAGCCAACGTCCTGACTTTC; cdr3_aa: CASSFGTANVLTF
v_call: TRBV28; j_call: TRBJ2-7; clone_size: -; d_call: -; cdr3_nt: TGTGCCAGCAGTCCCAAATACGAGCAGTACTTC; cdr3_aa: CASSPKYEQYF
v_call: TRBV3-1; j_call: TRBJ2-1; clone_size: many; d_call: TRBD1; cdr3_nt: TGTGCCAGCAGCCGGATCCCGGGACAGGGAGCCTACAATGAGCAGTTCTTC; cdr3_aa: CASSRIPGQGAYNEQFF
v_call: TRBV23-1; j_call: TRBJ2-2; clone_size: few; d_call: -; cdr3_nt: TGCGCCAGCAGTCTACAGGGTTGCAACACCGGGGAGCTGTTTTTT; cdr3_aa: CASSLQGCNTGELFF
v_call: TRBV7-7; j_call: TRBJ2-2; clone_size: many; d_call: -; cdr3_nt: TGTGCCAGCAGCTTACGGCAGACCGGGGAGCTGTTTTTT; cdr3_aa: CASSLRQTGELFF
v_call: TRBV12-5; j_call: TRBJ2-7; clone_size: -; d_call: -; cdr3_nt: TGTGCTAGTGGTTTGGTACAAGCTAAGAGCTCCTACGAGCAGTACTTC; cdr3_aa: CASGLVQAKSSYEQYF
v_call: TRBV5-1; j_call: TRBJ2-3; clone_size: few; d_call: TRBD2; cdr3_nt: TGCGCCAGCAGCTTGGAGCTAGCGGGGGGCACAGATACGCAGTATTTT; cdr3_aa: CASSLELAGGTDTQYF
v_call: TRBV7-2; j_call: TRBJ2-7; clone_size: medium-sized; d_call: -; cdr3_nt: TGTGCCAGCAGCTTATCCTCAGGAAACTACGAGCAGTACTTC; cdr3_aa: CASSLSSGNYEQYF
v_call: TRBV28; j_call: TRBJ1-5; clone_size: many; d_call: TRBD1; cdr3_nt: TGTGCCAGCAGGGGGACAGGGGGCTACCAGCCCCAGCATTTT; cdr3_aa: CASRGTGGYQPQHF
v_call: TRBV27; j_call: TRBJ2-2; clone_size: many; d_call: TRBD1; cdr3_nt: TGTGCCAGCAGTTATGACTCCCCGGGACAGGGATACACCGGGGAGCTGTTTTTT; cdr3_aa: CASSYDSPGQGYTGELFF
v_call: TRBV5-6; j_call: TRBJ2-7; clone_size: many; d_call: -; cdr3_nt: TGTGCCAGCAGCTGGAGGACGTACGAGCAGTACTTC; cdr3_aa: CASSWRTYEQYF
v_call: TRBV20-1; j_call: TRBJ1-6; clone_size: few; d_call: -; cdr3_nt: TGCAGTGCCGCGAGGGCGGAGACGAGGAATTCACCCCTCCACTTT; cdr3_aa: CSAARAETRNSPLHF
v_call: TRBV6-2/TRBV6-3; j_call: TRBJ2-1; clone_size: many; d_call: -; cdr3_nt: TGTGCCAGCAGTTATCTAGGGAACAATGAGCAGTTCTTC; cdr3_aa: CASSYLGNNEQFF
v_call: TRBV7-2; j_call: TRBJ1-5; clone_size: few; d_call: -; cdr3_nt: TGTGCCAGCAGCCCAAACAGGGACCCTCAGCCCCAGCATTTT; cdr3_aa: CASSPNRDPQPQHF
v_call: TRBV9; j_call: TRBJ2-1; clone_size: many; d_call: TRBD2; cdr3_nt: TGTGCCAGCAGCGTCCAGTTACTAGCGGGGGAGCAGTTCTTC; cdr3_aa: CASSVQLLAGEQFF
v_call: TRBV12-3/TRBV12-4; j_call: TRBJ2-7; clone_size: -; d_call: TRBD2; cdr3_nt: TGTGCCAGCAGCCATAGCGGGGGGTCCTACGAGCAGTACTTC; cdr3_aa: CASSHSGGSYEQYF
v_call: TRBV20-1; j_call: TRBJ2-1; clone_size: many; d_call: -; cdr3_nt: TGCAGTGCTAGAGATCTGTATGAGCAGTTCTTC; cdr3_aa: CSARDLYEQFF
v_call: TRBV6-1; j_call: TRBJ2-5; clone_size: -; d_call: -; cdr3_nt: TGTGCCAGCAGTCGTGGGGCGGTGGAGACCCAGTACTTC; cdr3_aa: CASSRGAVETQYF
v_call: TRBV5-1; j_call: TRBJ2-2; clone_size: medium-sized; d_call: -; cdr3_nt: TGCGCCAGCAGCGCGACCCCGTTCACCGGGGAGCTGTTTTTT; cdr3_aa: CASSATPFTGELFF
v_call: TRBV12-3/TRBV12-4; j_call: TRBJ1-5; clone_size: -; d_call: TRBD1; cdr3_nt: TGTGCCAGCACCCCGGGACAGGGGCTTCAGCCCCAGCATTTT; cdr3_aa: CASTPGQGLQPQHF
v_call: TRBV9; j_call: TRBJ1-2; clone_size: many; d_call: TRBD1; cdr3_nt: TGTGCCAGCAGCCAAAGACAGGGCGGCTATGGCTACACCTTC; cdr3_aa: CASSQRQGGYGYTF
v_call: TRBV2; j_call: TRBJ1-4; clone_size: many; d_call: TRBD1; cdr3_nt: TGTGCCAGCAGTGTTACAGGGGGTGAAAAACTGTTTTTT; cdr3_aa: CASSVTGGEKLFF
v_call: TRBV10-3; j_call: TRBJ2-2; clone_size: many; d_call: TRBD2; cdr3_nt: TGTGCCACCCAAGGACTAGCTGACACCGGGGAGCTGTTTTTT; cdr3_aa: CATQGLADTGELFF
v_call: TRBV19; j_call: TRBJ1-2; clone_size: many; d_call: TRBD1; cdr3_nt: TGTGCCAGTAGTACCCGGGACAGGGGGCGCGATCATGGCTACACCTTC; cdr3_aa: CASSTRDRGRDHGYTF
v_call: TRBV7-3; j_call: TRBJ2-1; clone_size: few; d_call: -; cdr3_nt: TGTGCCAGCAGCGCTGCTAGGGGACTGACTTTCTACAATGAGCAGTTCTTC; cdr3_aa: CASSAARGLTFYNEQFF
v_call: TRBV5-1; j_call: TRBJ2-7; clone_size: many; d_call: -; cdr3_nt: TGCGCCAGCAGCTTGGCCTCCTACGAGCAGTACTTC; cdr3_aa: CASSLASYEQYF
v_call: TRBV6-6; j_call: TRBJ1-5; clone_size: few; d_call: TRBD1; cdr3_nt: TGTGCCAGCAGTTCACTGGACAGGGGGCGGGATAAGCCCCAGCATTTT; cdr3_aa: CASSSLDRGRDKPQHF
v_call: TRBV5-1; j_call: TRBJ2-1; clone_size: many; d_call: -; cdr3_nt: TGCGCCAGCAGCTTCGGACAGGTGGCGCGGGGGGAGCAGTTCTTC; cdr3_aa: CASSFGQVARGEQFF
v_call: TRBV9; j_call: TRBJ2-5; clone_size: -; d_call: TRBD1; cdr3_nt: TGTGCCAGCAGCGACCCCGGACAGGGGAATGCAGAGACCCAGTACTTC; cdr3_aa: CASSDPGQGNAETQYF
v_call: TRBV6-2/TRBV6-3; j_call: TRBJ2-4; clone_size: medium-sized; d_call: TRBD1; cdr3_nt: TGTGCCAGCAGTTCGTGGACAGGAAACATTCAGTACTTC; cdr3_aa: CASSSWTGNIQYF
v_call: TRBV29-1; j_call: TRBJ2-3; clone_size: many; d_call: -; cdr3_nt: TGCAGCGTTGAAGGAGGGAAGGGCGCAGATACGCAGTATTTT; cdr3_aa: CSVEGGKGADTQYF
v_call: TRBV7-3; j_call: TRBJ1-1; clone_size: many; d_call: -; cdr3_nt: TGTGCCAGCAGCTTAGGGGGAGCTGAAGCTTTCTTT; cdr3_aa: CASSLGGAEAFF
v_call: TRBV3-1; j_call: TRBJ2-3; clone_size: -; d_call: -; cdr3_nt: TGTGCCAGCAGCCCGTGGGCGTCGACAGGGAGGACAGATACGCAGTATTTT; cdr3_aa: CASSPWASTGRTDTQYF